This is a list of T cell receptor beta chains from one sample in a study of blood T cells in healthy people across ages. TCRdb reprocessed the 5' RACE reads with MiXCR, giving one entry per CDR3 protein. The sample includes 850,000 to 1,100,000 distinct CDR3 sequences, 30% to 40% of them seen just once. Sequenced sample: blood. The receptor source for this set is a young man in good health. Both conserved end residues are part of each CDR3. A D gene is named only where the DNA matches it firmly. The listing skips clone size in some rows; elsewhere it reads once, few, many or a size class.

d_gene | j_gene | v_gene | abundance | CDR3aa | CDR3nt
NA | TRBJ2-5 | TRBV20-1 | NA | CSARGRNLRGSYNEQYF | TGCAGTGCTAGAGGCCGAAATTTACGGGGATCCTACAATGAGCAGTACTTC
NA | TRBJ2-2 | TRBV4-1 | few | CASSQQKRVVGELFF | TGCGCCAGCAGCCAGCAGAAAAGGGTGGTCGGGGAGCTGTTTTTT
NA | TRBJ1-4 | TRBV29-1 | few | CSVGFGGKNDEKLFF | TGCAGCGTTGGGTTCGGGGGCAAAAACGATGAAAAACTGTTTTTT
NA | TRBJ1-6 | TRBV7-6 | NA | CASSRTGFESPLHF | TGTGCCAGCAGTCGAACAGGATTTGAGTCACCCCTCCACTTT
TRBD2 | TRBJ2-3 | TRBV4-3 | few | CASSQAMTSGGRNTQYF | TGCGCCAGCAGCCAAGCGATGACTAGCGGGGGTCGGAATACGCAGTATTTT
NA | TRBJ2-3 | TRBV5-1 | many | CASSLETGRTDTQYF | TGCGCCAGCAGCTTGGAAACAGGTCGCACAGATACGCAGTATTTT
TRBD1 | TRBJ2-7 | TRBV12-3/TRBV12-4 | NA | CASSPGQGFNEQCF | TGTGCCAGCAGTCCGGGACAGGGGTTCAACGAGCAGTGCTTC
NA | TRBJ2-5 | TRBV5-1 | NA | CASSLTNGEQYF | TGCGCCAGCAGCTTAACGAATGGGGAGCAGTACTTC
TRBD1 | TRBJ1-1 | TRBV10-3 | NA | CAIRGTGGANTEAFF | TGTGCCATCAGGGGAACAGGGGGCGCGAACACTGAAGCTTTCTTT
NA | TRBJ2-7 | TRBV7-3 | few | CASSTRQAGIHEQYF | TGTGCCAGCAGTACACGACAGGCTGGGATCCACGAGCAGTACTTC
NA | TRBJ2-4 | TRBV5-5 | NA | CASGFRVDKNIQYF | TGTGCCAGCGGGTTTAGGGTGGACAAAAACATTCAGTACTTC
NA | TRBJ1-1 | TRBV5-5 | NA | CAGSLDPGFTEAFF | TGTGCCGGCAGCTTGGATCCGGGTTTCACTGAAGCTTTCTTT
NA | TRBJ2-7 | TRBV6-5 | few | CASSYSRISWAGYYEQYF | TGTGCCAGCAGTTACTCGAGGATCAGTTGGGCTGGCTACTACGAGCAGTACTTC
NA | TRBJ1-5 | TRBV5-6 | NA | CASSYGQPAGQPQHF | TGTGCCAGCAGCTACGGACAGCCCGCGGGTCAGCCCCAGCATTTT
NA | TRBJ2-5 | TRBV7-9 | few | CASSFLGGLGPETQYF | TGTGCCAGCAGCTTTCTTGGAGGATTGGGACCTGAGACCCAGTACTTC
NA | TRBJ2-3 | TRBV12-3/TRBV12-4 | NA | CASIINRGASTDTQYF | TGTGCCAGCATAATTAACCGGGGGGCTAGCACAGATACGCAGTATTTT
TRBD1 | TRBJ1-1 | TRBV27 | NA | CASSTGGYTEAFF | TGTGCCAGCTCCACAGGGGGCTACACTGAAGCTTTCTTT
NA | TRBJ2-2 | TRBV29-1 | NA | CSVALPAGELFF | TGCAGCGTTGCATTGCCGGCCGGGGAGCTGTTTTTT
NA | TRBJ2-1 | TRBV5-1 | NA | CARPAAWRYYLEENEQFF | TGCGCCAGGCCAGCAGCTTGGAGGTATTACCTAGAGGAGAATGAGCAGTTCTTC
NA | TRBJ2-1 | TRBV12-3/TRBV12-4 | NA | CASGLQGVFNEQFF | TGTGCCAGCGGACTACAAGGGGTTTTCAATGAGCAGTTCTTC
NA | TRBJ1-1 | TRBV25-1 | many | CASRQGNTEAFF | TGTGCCAGCAGGCAGGGGAACACTGAAGCTTTCTTT
NA | TRBJ1-2 | TRBV7-2 | NA | CASSFQFNYGYTF | TGTGCCAGCAGTTTCCAATTTAACTATGGCTACACCTTC
NA | TRBJ1-1 | TRBV6-2/TRBV6-3 | NA | CASSPSGLHTEAFF | TGTGCCAGCAGTCCCAGTGGGTTACACACTGAAGCTTTCTTT
NA | TRBJ2-7 | TRBV4-2 | NA | CASSYRDGDIYEQYF | TGTGCCAGCAGCTATCGGGACGGGGACATCTACGAGCAGTACTTC
NA | TRBJ2-3 | TRBV6-2/TRBV6-3 | NA | CASSPNFGPDTQYF | TGTGCCAGCAGTCCGAATTTCGGCCCGGATACGCAGTATTTT
TRBD2 | TRBJ2-5 | TRBV14 | NA | CASSRAGLAGPETQYF | TGTGCCAGCAGCCGAGCGGGACTAGCGGGCCCGGAGACCCAGTACTTC
NA | TRBJ1-6 | TRBV7-8 | NA | CASSLVRGTPLHF | TGTGCCAGCAGCTTAGTTCGGGGAACACCCCTCCACTTT
NA | TRBJ1-2 | TRBV9 | NA | CASSNRHGEAYGYTF | TGTGCCAGCAGCAACCGACACGGCGAGGCCTATGGCTACACCTTC
NA | TRBJ1-1 | TRBV6-1 | NA | CASIPGKNTEAFF | TGTGCCAGCATCCCGGGTAAGAACACTGAAGCTTTCTTT
TRBD1 | TRBJ1-4 | TRBV5-5 | NA | CASSSPGTGGEKLFF | TGTGCCAGCAGTTCTCCCGGGACAGGGGGCGAAAAACTGTTTTTT
TRBD1 | TRBJ2-7 | TRBV6-5 | NA | CASSRTGNDNYEQYF | TGTGCCAGCAGTCGGACAGGGAACGACAACTACGAGCAGTACTTC
NA | TRBJ2-1 | TRBV7-8 | NA | CASSLLGAETQFF | TGTGCCAGCAGCTTACTTGGCGCGGAGACCCAGTTCTTC
NA | TRBJ1-1 | TRBV29-1 | few | CSVRMNTEAFF | TGCAGCGTACGCATGAACACTGAAGCTTTCTTT
NA | TRBJ1-1 | TRBV7-3 | NA | CASSPRGSGTEAFF | TGTGCCAGCAGCCCCCGGGGCTCGGGAACTGAAGCTTTCTTT
TRBD1 | TRBJ2-7 | TRBV4-2 | many | CASSQDGTGGYEQYF | TGTGCCAGCAGCCAAGATGGGACAGGGGGCTACGAGCAGTACTTC
NA | TRBJ2-3 | TRBV18 | NA | CASSPLNGADTQYF | TGTGCCAGCTCACCATTAAATGGGGCAGATACGCAGTATTTT
TRBD2 | TRBJ2-1 | TRBV11-2 | NA | CASSLELAGYNEQFF | TGTGCCAGCAGCTTAGAACTAGCGGGCTACAATGAGCAGTTCTTC
NA | TRBJ1-2 | TRBV6-5 | few | CASSYSNRGYGYTF | TGTGCCAGCAGTTACTCGAATAGGGGTTATGGCTACACCTTC
TRBD1 | TRBJ1-5 | TRBV27 | NA | CASSLKPLGQGFTGSQPQHF | TGTGCCAGCAGTTTAAAACCGCTGGGACAGGGTTTCACGGGTTCTCAGCCCCAGCATTTT
NA | TRBJ1-2 | TRBV7-2 | NA | CASSLALATPYGYTF | TGTGCCAGCAGCTTAGCTTTAGCAACCCCCTATGGCTACACCTTC
NA | TRBJ2-3 | TRBV20-1 | few | CSARPSGARDTQYF | TGCAGTGCTAGACCCAGTGGGGCCCGGGATACGCAGTATTTT
NA | TRBJ2-1 | TRBV29-1 | NA | CSVEVARADEQFF | TGCAGCGTTGAAGTTGCCAGGGCGGATGAGCAGTTCTTC
NA | TRBJ2-1 | TRBV25-1 | few | CASSDTVNYNEQFF | TGTGCCAGCAGTGATACAGTAAATTACAATGAGCAGTTCTTC
NA | TRBJ2-3 | TRBV30 | NA | CAWSAGGVTDMQYF | TGTGCCTGGAGTGCAGGTGGGGTCACAGATATGCAGTATTTT
TRBD2 | TRBJ2-3 | TRBV20-1 | few | CSARGQLAGGQDTQYF | TGCAGTGCTAGAGGGCAACTAGCGGGGGGACAAGATACGCAGTATTTT
NA | TRBJ2-5 | TRBV25-1 | few | CASSEFRGDLETQYF | TGTGCCAGCAGTGAATTCAGGGGGGATTTGGAGACCCAGTACTTC
TRBD1 | TRBJ2-7 | TRBV10-3 | NA | CAISAGGDSYEQYF | TGTGCCATCAGTGCAGGGGGTGATTCCTACGAGCAGTACTTC
NA | TRBJ1-4 | TRBV6-5 | few | CASSPQWSTTNEKLFF | TGTGCCAGCAGTCCACAGTGGTCGACAACTAATGAAAAACTGTTTTTT
TRBD2 | TRBJ2-3 | TRBV7-9 | few | CASSLVSSGGTDTQYF | TGTGCCAGCAGCTTAGTGTCTAGCGGTGGGACAGATACGCAGTATTTT
NA | TRBJ1-1 | TRBV5-5 | NA | CASSWGHSTEAFF | TGTGCCAGCAGCTGGGGACATAGCACTGAAGCTTTCTTT
NA | TRBJ2-3 | TRBV25-1 | NA | CASSVNWGTESTDTQYF | TGTGCCAGCAGTGTAAATTGGGGGACCGAGAGTACAGATACGCAGTATTTT
NA | TRBJ1-1 | TRBV29-1 | NA | CSAHGRRNTEAFF | TGCAGCGCACACGGCAGGAGGAACACTGAAGCTTTCTTT
NA | TRBJ2-1 | TRBV11-2 | few | CASLQRDEQFF | TGTGCCAGCCTTCAAAGGGATGAGCAGTTCTTC
NA | TRBJ2-3 | TRBV4-3 | many | CASSQEVTALADTQYF | TGCGCCAGCAGCCAAGAGGTAACCGCGTTGGCAGATACGCAGTATTTT
NA | TRBJ2-3 | TRBV29-1 | NA | CSVDLAGAADTQYF | TGCAGCGTTGACCTTGCGGGGGCCGCAGATACGCAGTATTTT
NA | TRBJ1-2 | TRBV12-3/TRBV12-4 | NA | CASSLSRGGYTF | TGTGCCAGCAGTTTGTCCCGGGGTGGCTACACCTTC
NA | TRBJ2-3 | TRBV29-1 | few | CSLSGTPGTDTQYF | TGCAGCTTGTCGGGGACCCCGGGGACAGATACGCAGTATTTT
NA | TRBJ2-3 | TRBV6-2/TRBV6-3 | NA | CASSYGETDTQYF | TGTGCCAGCAGTTACGGGGAGACAGATACGCAGTATTTT